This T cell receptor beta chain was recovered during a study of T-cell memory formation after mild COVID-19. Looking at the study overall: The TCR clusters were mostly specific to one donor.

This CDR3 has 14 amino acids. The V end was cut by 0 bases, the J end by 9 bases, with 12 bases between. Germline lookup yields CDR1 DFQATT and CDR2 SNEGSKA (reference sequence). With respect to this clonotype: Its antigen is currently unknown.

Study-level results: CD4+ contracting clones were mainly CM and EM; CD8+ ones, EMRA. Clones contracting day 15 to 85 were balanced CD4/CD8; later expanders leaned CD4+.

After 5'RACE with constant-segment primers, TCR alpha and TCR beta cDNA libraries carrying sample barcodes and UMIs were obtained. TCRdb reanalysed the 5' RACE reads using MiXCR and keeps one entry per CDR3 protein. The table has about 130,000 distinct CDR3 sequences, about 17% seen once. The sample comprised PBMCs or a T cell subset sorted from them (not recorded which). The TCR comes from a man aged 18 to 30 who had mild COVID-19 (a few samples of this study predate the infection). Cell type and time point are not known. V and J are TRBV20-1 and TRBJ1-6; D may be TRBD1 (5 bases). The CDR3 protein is CSARDRGVGSPLHF. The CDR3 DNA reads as TGCAGTGCTAGAGATCGGGGGGTAGGTTCACCCCTCCACTTT.